Described below is a single T cell receptor beta chain sequence and its context. The antigen remains undetermined. TCRdb reanalysed the 5' RACE reads using MiXCR and keeps one entry per CDR3 protein. The sample lists 200,000 to 250,000 distinct CDR3 sequences, 9% to 10% occurring once. Germline assignment: CDR1 SGHNT and CDR2 YYREEE (reference sequence). The ends lost 1 base at V and 2 bases at J; junction bases unmatched: 6. The CDR3 totals 16 residues. The data were obtained in a study of T-cell memory formation after mild COVID-19. Study-level findings and limits: Cross-reactive memory appears to have joined, as suggested by some responding clones showing up in pre-infection memory.

The sample taken for sequencing was PBMCs or a T cell subset sorted from them (not recorded which). This chain connects TRBV5-4 to TRBJ2-7; 10 positions match TRBD2. The TCR originated in a man younger than 35 who had mild COVID-19 (a few samples of this study predate the infection). Cell type and time point are not known. Written as DNA, the CDR3 is TGTGCCAGCAGCTTGCTCAGCGGGGGGGGGACCTACGAGCAGTACTTC. Translating it yields CASSLLSGGGTYEQYF.